These 21 T cell receptor beta chains were sequenced from one sample in a study of T cells in women clearing cervical HPV infection. The data were produced by immunoSEQ multiplex PCR, yet TCRdb's version contains in-frame clones alone and is incomplete. The sample table sets out under 35,000 clones. Source material: blood buffy coat. These receptors came from a woman aged 18-70 years with a cervical HPV16 infection that either progressed to CIN3+ or cleared (not recorded which).

About this clone: The CDR3 end lies 3 residues beyond the end of the read and is filled in from the germline J gene. The chain employs TRBV20-1 and TRBJ2-1, with 7 positions matching TRBD2. Germline CDR1 and CDR2: DFQATT and SNEGSKA (reference sequence). J gave up 0 bases and V 0 bases, and 11 bases lay outside the gene matches. This CDR3 is 18 amino acids long. The CDR3 bases that were read are TGCAGTGCTAGAGATACGGCGGGAGCCTATAGCTCCTACAATGAG. Translated, it gives CSARDTAGAYSSYNE. The complete CDR3 reads CSARDTAGAYSSYNEQFF.

Of note for this clone: The read ends 3 residues before the CDR3 terminus; that terminus is restored from the germline J gene. The J gene is TRBJ2-2, the V gene TRBV11-2; no definite D call. The germline V gene has CDR1 SGHAT and CDR2 FQNNGV. This CDR3 comprises 14 residues. The CDR3 here is CASSLDRLVNTLFF. The part of the CDR3 DNA that was read is TGTGCCAGCAGCTTAGACAGACTCGTAAACACG.

As regards this clone: The read ends 3 residues early relative to the CDR3; the germline J gene fills the gap. The chain couples TRBV2 to TRBJ1-4; maybe TRBD1 (5 bases). The CDR3 has 15 residues. From germline, CDR1 is SNHLY and CDR2 FYNNEI. V gave up 7 bases and J gave up 4 bases, with 16 bases separating them. CDR3 DNA (partial): TGTGCCAGCACCCCCGGACAAGACCGTAATGAAAAA. It is translated as CASTPGQDRNEK. In full, the CDR3 reads CASTPGQDRNEKLFF.

Turning to this clone: Read data end 3 residues before the CDR3 end; the end is taken from the germline J gene. The chain carries TRBV5-6 and TRBJ2-2, with D uncertain. Germline V gene lookup returns CDR1 SGHDT and CDR2 YYEEEE. V was shortened by 6 bases and J by 0 bases, with 9 bases between the two germline ends. The CDR3 loop spans 14 amino acids. The CDR3 loop reads CASNHFPNTGELFF. Partial CDR3 DNA: TGTGCCAGCAACCACTTCCCGAACACCGGGGAG.

With regard to this clone: The observed sequence ends 3 residues before the CDR3 terminus, with the missing tail filled in from the germline J gene. The V gene is TRBV24-1, the J gene TRBJ2-3; 9 bases line up with TRBD2. CDR1 and CDR2 (germline): KGHDR, SFDVKD. V shed 2 bases, J shed 6 bases, and the junction held 8 bases outside the gene matches. This CDR3 region has 16 residues. CDR3 sequence reads: CATSDYIAGVLDTQYF. CDR3 DNA (partial): TGTGCCACCAGTGATTACATAGCGGGAGTGCTCGATACG.

As for this clone: The read ends 3 residues shy of where the CDR3 ends; the end is completed using the germline J gene. V gene TRBV20-1 combines with J gene TRBJ2-1; TRBD2 aligns across 11 bases. V lost 6 bases, J lost 7 bases, and 11 bases stayed unmatched. The CDR3 length is 15 residues. Per the germline V gene, CDR1 is DFQATT and CDR2 is SNEGSKA (reference sequence). The CDR3 bases that were read are TGCAGTGCCCAAAATAGCGGGAGGGCCACAAATGAG. This sequence encodes CSAQNSGRATNE. The entire CDR3 reads CSAQNSGRATNEQFF.

To note about this clone: The CDR3 is cut off 3 residues early in the read; its end comes from the germline J gene. The chain joins TRBV2 to TRBJ2-6, with TRBD2 as a possible D gene (5 bases). This CDR3 is 14 amino acids long. V lost 4 bases, J lost 1 base, and 5 bases lay in between. Germline CDR1 is SNHLY and CDR2 is FYNNEI. The CDR3 spells CASSGGSGANVLTF. Incomplete CDR3 DNA: TGTGCCAGCAGTGGAGGGTCTGGGGCCAACGTC. Together with reference TRBV2 and TRBJ2-6, the CDR3 gives the full variable domain: EPEVTQTPSHQVTQMGQEVILRCVPISNHLYFYWYRQILGQKVEFLVSFYNNEISEKSEIFDDQFSVERPDGSNFTLKIRSTKLEDSAMYFCASSGGSGANVLTFGAGSRLTVL.

As to this clone: The sequenced fragment ends 3 residues before the CDR3 boundary, so the rest is inferred from the germline J gene. The chain uses TRBV5-1 and TRBJ1-1; 11 bases agree with TRBD1. Losses at the gene ends were 4 bases for V and 7 bases for J; bases not matched to a gene: 9. From germline, CDR1 is SGHRS and CDR2 YFSETQ. This CDR3 is 15 amino acids long. The CDR3 bases that were read are TGCGCCAGCAGCCACCAGGGACAGGGGGTTGGTGAA. Translated: CASSHQGQGVGE. The full CDR3 sequence reads CASSHQGQGVGEAFF.

Concerning this clone itself: Sequencing ends 3 residues short of the CDR3 end; the germline J gene provides the rest. The genes are TRBV7-2 and TRBJ1-3; D unresolved. The germline gives CDR1 SGHTA, CDR2 FQGNSA. This CDR3 contains 15 residues. The V gene lost 4 bases and the J gene lost 2 bases, with 12 bases spanning the gap. The sequenced part of the CDR3 DNA is TGTGCCAGCAGCTCCTCTCCTAACCCTGGAAACACC. This encodes CASSSSPNPGNT. The entire CDR3 is CASSSSPNPGNTIYF.

The CDR3: CSARVALSNEKLFF. The CDR3 bases that were read are TGCAGTGCTAGAGTAGCGCTGTCTAATGAAAAA. The chain combines TRBV20-1 with TRBJ1-4, with D unclear. The CDR3 goes on 3 residues after the read ends, and that part is filled in from the germline J gene. The germline CDR1 and CDR2 sequences are DFQATT and SNEGSKA (reference sequence). V was shortened by 1 base and J by 3 bases, with 9 bases between the two germline ends. This CDR3 has 14 residues.

Note on this clone: The CDR3 end is not reached by the read, which stops 3 residues before it; the germline J gene fills it in. This rearrangement joins TRBV2 to TRBJ2-1, with TRBD1 matching 12 bases. CDR1 is SNHLY and CDR2 is FYNNEI in the germline V gene. CDR3 size: 15 residues. V gave up 3 bases and J gave up 7 bases; unmatched junction bases: 4. The CDR3 loop is CASSDGTGGYNEQFF. The DNA read from the CDR3 is TGTGCCAGCAGTGATGGGACAGGGGGCTATAATGAG. Variable domain in full (rest from reference TRBV2 and TRBJ2-1): EPEVTQTPSHQVTQMGQEVILRCVPISNHLYFYWYRQILGQKVEFLVSFYNNEISEKSEIFDDQFSVERPDGSNFTLKIRSTKLEDSAMYFCASSDGTGGYNEQFFGPGTRLTVL.

Comment on this clone: The read terminates 3 residues before the CDR3 end, so the remaining end is supplied by the germline J gene. This chain uses TRBV30 with TRBJ1-4; D is ambiguous. Trimming left V 3 bases short and J 8 bases short, with 10 bases between. The CDR3 runs to 12 residues. The germline V gene encodes CDR1 GTSNPN and CDR2 SVGIG (reference sequence). The part of the CDR3 DNA that was read is TGTGCCTGGAGCCCCCCGTTCGAAAAA. This codes for CAWSPPFEK. The whole CDR3 sequence is CAWSPPFEKLFF.

As concerns this clone: The CDR3 end falls 3 residues outside the read, so it is completed with the germline J gene. This chain uses TRBV11-3 with TRBJ2-2, with TRBD2 matching 7 bases. CDR1 is SGHNT, CDR2 YENEEA, per germline. This CDR3 contains 14 residues. Unmatched junction bases numbered 5, after V lost 3 bases and J lost 7 bases. CDR3 protein: CASSLPSGYGELFF. The part of the CDR3 DNA that was read is TGTGCCAGCAGCTTGCCTAGCGGATACGGGGAG.

In terms of frequency, this clone is medium-sized. The read terminates 3 residues ahead of where the CDR3 ends, so the germline J gene completes it. The rearrangement links TRBV18 to TRBJ2-1; 8 nucleotides agree with TRBD1. The CDR3 sequence is 14 residues long. V lost 7 bases to trimming and J lost 9 bases; unmatched junction nucleotides: 11. CDR1 and CDR2 (germline): KGHSH, LQKENI. CDR3 bases read: TGTGCCAGCTTCCTGGACAGGGAAGTGAGTGAG. It specifies CASFLDREVSE. The whole CDR3 protein reads CASFLDREVSEQFF.

In the case of this clone: Read sequence stops 3 residues before the CDR3 end, and the germline J gene provides the missing end. The J gene is TRBJ1-4, the V gene TRBV2; 10 nucleotides align to TRBD1. V lost 6 bases, J lost 2 bases, and 3 bases stayed unmatched. The CDR3 extends over 15 amino acids. Per germline, CDR1 SNHLY and CDR2 FYNNEI. The CDR3: CASSDRGQTNEKLFF. The sequenced part of the CDR3 DNA is TGTGCCAGCAGCGACAGGGGGCAGACTAATGAAAAA.

As regards this clone: From the germline J gene comes the end of the CDR3, since the read stops 3 residues before it. The genes are TRBV27 and TRBJ2-1; 8 bases agree with TRBD1. Germline V gene sequence: CDR1 MNHEY, CDR2 SMNVEV (reference sequence). After removal of 5 bases from V and 0 bases from J, the junction contained 3 bases not matched to a gene. The CDR3 consists of 15 residues. CDR3 bases read: TGTGCCAGCAGTGACGACAGGGGCTCCTACAATGAG. Translation gives CASSDDRGSYNE. The whole CDR3 reads CASSDDRGSYNEQFF.

A note on this clone: The read ends 3 residues shy of where the CDR3 ends; the end is completed using the germline J gene. The chain carries TRBV5-1 and TRBJ1-1; 7 bases are a match to TRBD1. This CDR3 has 11 amino acids. Germline V gene lookup returns CDR1 SGHRS and CDR2 YFSETQ. CDR3 residues: CASSWGQEAFF. The CDR3 bases that were read are TGCGCCAGCAGCTGGGGACAGGAA.

As for this clone: The observed sequence ends 3 residues before the CDR3 terminus, with the missing tail filled in from the germline J gene. The genes are TRBV30 and TRBJ1-6; D not certain. Germline CDR1 reads GTSNPN; CDR2 reads SVGIG (reference sequence). This CDR3 is built from 13 residues. Trimming removed 3 bases from V and 8 bases from J, with 11 bases in between. CDR3 sequence reads: CAWSRQVDSPLHF. CDR3 bases read: TGTGCCTGGAGCCGACAAGTTGATTCACCC. The whole variable domain, remainder taken from reference TRBV30 and TRBJ1-6, is SQTIHQWPATLVQPVGSPLSLECTVEGTSNPNLYWYRQAAGRGLQLLFYSVGIGQISSEVPQNLSASRPQDRQFILSSKKLLLSDSGFYLCAWSRQVDSPLHFGNGTRLTVT.

Comments on this clone: The read terminates 3 residues before the CDR3 end, so the remaining end is supplied by the germline J gene. The chain carries TRBV5-1 and TRBJ2-3, with D possibly matching TRBD1 (7 bases). Germline V gives CDR1 SGHRS, CDR2 YFSETQ. The CDR3 spans 16 residues. The V end was cut by 2 bases, the J end by 4 bases, with 17 bases between. Incomplete CDR3 DNA: TGCGCCAGCAGCTTTGGGATCGGAGGGGGCCCAGATACG. Its translation is CASSFGIGGGPDT. The CDR3 reads in full as CASSFGIGGGPDTQYF.

Of note for this clone: The read falls 3 residues short of the CDR3 end, and the missing part is taken from the germline J gene. This rearrangement joins TRBV20-1 to TRBJ2-5, with D tentatively TRBD2 (6 bases). The CDR3 is made up of 14 amino acids. Looked up from germline, CDR1 is DFQATT and CDR2 is SNEGSKA (reference sequence). V was pared by 4 bases and J by 2 bases, with 14 bases between. The CDR3 DNA, read in part, is TGCAGTGCTACCTGGGGCGGGGTTCAAGAGACC. The encoded protein is CSATWGGVQET. The full CDR3 is CSATWGGVQETQYF.

A word on this clone: The read ends 3 residues shy of where the CDR3 ends; the end is completed using the germline J gene. This chain joins TRBV28 and TRBJ2-1, with 7 bases lining up with TRBD1. CDR1 and CDR2 (germline): MDHEN, SYDVKM. Trimming cost V 3 bases and J 5 bases; bases outside gene matches: 7. The CDR3 is 15 residues long. The covered CDR3 bases are TGTGCCAGCAGTTTCGGTGGACAGGCCAACAATGAG. Translation: CASSFGGQANNE. The whole CDR3 sequence reads CASSFGGQANNEQFF. The entire variable domain, with the rest obtained from reference TRBV28 and TRBJ2-1, is as follows: DVKVTQSSRYLVKRTGEKVFLECVQDMDHENMFWYRQDPGLGLRLIYFSYDVKMKEKGDIPEGYSVSREKKERFSLILESASTNQTSMYLCASSFGGQANNEQFFGPGTRLTVL.